A single sample gave rise to the 21 T cell receptor beta chains below, sequenced in a study of shared clonotypes between healthy human individuals. Here immunoSEQ multiplex PCR was the method, and the copy in TCRdb shows in-frame clones only, minus some. The sample records 75,000 to 100,000 clones, around half being singletons. The sample consisted of PBMCs. All receptors come from a woman between 40 and 55 years old in good health. Some clones in this sample may be carry-over from other donors' samples.

The CDR3 region is CASSRGWTSGPYEQYF. The CDR3 nucleotides are TGCGCCAGCAGCCGGGGTTGGACTAGCGGACCCTACGAGCAGTACTTC. The chain couples TRBV4-3 to TRBJ2-7; 10 bases are a match to TRBD2. Germline CDR1 and CDR2: LGHNA and YSLEER. V was clipped by 4 bases and J by 2 bases; unmatched bases: 8. The CDR3 totals 16 residues.

This clone showed up many times. The chain combines TRBV5-1 with TRBJ1-4; D might be TRBD1 (5 bases). The CDR3 consists of 13 residues. Trimming took off 7 bases at V and 2 bases at J, with 9 bases between the two ends. CDR1 SGHRS and CDR2 YFSETQ come from the germline V gene. CDR3 coding DNA: TGCGCCAGCGGGGGAGGGACTAATGAAAAACTGTTTTTT. This translates into CASGGGTNEKLFF.

The chain is built from TRBV5-6 and TRBJ2-7; 8 positions match TRBD2. Germline lookup yields CDR1 SGHDT and CDR2 YYEEEE. The CDR3 sequence is 15 residues long. The ends lost 4 bases at V and 5 bases at J; junction bases unmatched: 11. In DNA form, the CDR3 reads TGTGCCAGCAGCGACGGAAGGCGGGAGGTGGACGAGCAGTACTTC. It yields the protein CASSDGRREVDEQYF.

This clone was observed a few times. The V call is TRBV30, the J call TRBJ2-7; D is ambiguous. CDR3 length: 12 amino acids. Trimming cost V 5 bases and J 0 bases, with 8 bases left between them. Germline CDR1 is GTSNPN and CDR2 is SVGIG (reference sequence). The CDR3 DNA reads as TGTGCCTGGGCTTCCCGCTCCTACGAGCAGTACTTC. This encodes CAWASRSYEQYF.

At least ten counts were recorded for this clone. The V call is TRBV29-1, the J call TRBJ1-4; 9 nucleotides agree with TRBD1. The CDR3 contains 14 residues. Unmatched junction bases numbered 11, after V lost 7 bases and J lost 8 bases. Germline CDR1 reads SQVTM; CDR2 reads ANQGSEA. The CDR3 DNA follows: TGCAGCGCAACTTTAACAGGGGGCTGGGAAAAACTGTTTTTT. As protein: CSATLTGGWEKLFF.

The chain combines TRBV7-2 with TRBJ2-7; 12 bases agree with TRBD2. Germline CDR1 reads SGHTA; CDR2 reads FQGNSA. The V segment lost 7 bases and the J segment 6 bases; nucleotides outside the gene matches: 7. This CDR3 is built from 14 residues. The DNA of the CDR3 is TGTGCCAGCACCCGACTAGCGGGAGTCGGCGAGCAGTACTTC. Translation gives CASTRLAGVGEQYF.

Details on this clone: This likely came from a read error, as a far larger clone is one base away. The gene calls are TRBV9 and TRBJ2-1, with D uncertain. Germline V gene lookup returns CDR1 SGDLS and CDR2 YYNGEE. Trimming took 4 bases from V and 5 from J, leaving 4 bases between them. The CDR3 length is 11 residues. Written as DNA, the CDR3 is TGTGCCAGCAGCCTCAACAATGAGCAGTTCTTC. This encodes CASSLNNEQFF.

The chain couples TRBV4-3 to TRBJ2-7; D is perhaps TRBD2 (5 bases). The DNA end lines up better with TRBJ2-1; the J call may be wrong. Germline CDR1 reads LGHNA; CDR2 reads YSLEER. CDR3 size: 12 residues. The CDR3 sequence is CASSDGNNEQFF. The CDR3 nucleotides read TGCGCCAGCAGCGACGGGAACAATGAGCAGTTCTTC.

The chain has TRBV4-2 and TRBJ1-2, with TRBD1 identical over 9 bases. The CDR3 extends over 14 amino acids. In germline, CDR1 is LGHNA, CDR2 YNFKEQ. V shed 3 bases, J shed 3 bases, and the junction held 2 bases outside the gene matches. CDR3: CASSHTGGHYGYTF. The CDR3 nucleotides are TGTGCCAGCAGCCACACAGGGGGCCACTATGGCTACACCTTC.

J is TRBJ1-3 and V is TRBV19, with D unclear. The V end lost 6 bases, the J end lost 0 bases, and 15 bases lay between the germline ends. This CDR3 contains 16 residues. The germline V gene encodes CDR1 LNHDA and CDR2 SQIVND (reference sequence). The CDR3 nucleotides read TGTGCCAGTAGCCCCCGTGGCCCTAGCTCTGGAAACACCATATATTTT. Encoded protein: CASSPRGPSSGNTIYF.

The gene calls are TRBV5-4 and TRBJ1-2; 9 bases fit TRBD1. Unmatched junction bases numbered 4, after V lost 0 bases and J lost 4 bases. From germline, CDR1 is SGHNT and CDR2 YYREEE (reference sequence). The CDR3 is 15 amino acids. The CDR3 is CASSLGTGESYGYTF. The CDR3 DNA sequence: TGTGCCAGCAGCTTGGGGACAGGGGAATCCTATGGCTACACCTTC.

In DNA form, the CDR3 reads TGTGCCAGCAGCCGGACTAGCTACAATGAGCAGTTCTTC. Its translation: CASSRTSYNEQFF. This rearrangement joins TRBV7-9 to TRBJ2-1; 7 positions match TRBD2. J gave up 3 bases and V 5 bases, and 1 base lay outside the gene matches. The V gene's germline CDR1 is SEHNR and CDR2 FQNEAQ (reference sequence). The CDR3 sequence is 13 residues long.

In this sample, this clone turned up a few times. The chain couples TRBV28 to TRBJ2-7, with a weak D call TRBD2 (6 bases). V dropped 4 bases and J dropped 4 bases, with 14 bases sitting between them. The CDR3 is 14 amino acids. CDR1 and CDR2 from the germline V gene are MDHEN and SYDVKM. CDR3 protein: CASSSRRGRYEQYF. DNA of the CDR3: TGTGCCAGCAGTTCCCGTCGAGGGAGGTACGAGCAGTACTTC.

The chain couples TRBV4-2 to TRBJ1-3; weak D call: TRBD1 (5 bases). The CDR3 loop spans 17 amino acids. Germline CDR1 is LGHNA and CDR2 is YNFKEQ. V was pared by 5 bases and J by 3 bases, with 20 bases between. CDR3 protein: CASSLWGESPFGNTIYF. In DNA form, the CDR3 reads TGTGCCAGCAGCTTATGGGGGGAGAGTCCTTTTGGAAACACCATATATTTT.

The chain uses TRBV27 and TRBJ1-1; D gene uncertain. CDR1 MNHEY and CDR2 SMNVEV come from the germline V gene (reference sequence). The germline V and J ends were trimmed by 4 bases and 1 base, with 4 bases remaining between them. The CDR3 extends over 12 amino acids. The CDR3 region is CASSSPNTEAFF. CDR3 DNA: TGTGCCAGCAGTTCCCCGAACACTGAAGCTTTCTTT.

This clone was recorded a few times. J is TRBJ2-7 and V is TRBV4-1; D may be TRBD2 (5 bases). Trimming cost V 0 bases and J 6 bases, with 12 bases left between them. Germline loops: CDR1 MGHRA, CDR2 YSYEKL. The CDR3 is made up of 14 amino acids. The CDR3 region is CASSQDWRLSEQYF. The CDR3, as DNA: TGCGCCAGCAGCCAAGATTGGAGGTTGAGCGAGCAGTACTTC.

DNA of the CDR3: TGTGCCAGCAGTACTCCCCGGGCGGCAGCGAACACTGAAGCTTTCTTT. This translates into CASSTPRAAANTEAFF. The V gene is TRBV28, the J gene TRBJ1-1; D gene uncertain. The V gene's germline CDR1 is MDHEN and CDR2 SYDVKM. V was clipped by 5 bases and J by 1 base, with 17 bases between them. This CDR3 is 16 amino acids long.

At least ten counts were recorded for this clone. V and J are TRBV29-1 and TRBJ1-1, with TRBD1 matching 10 bases. The CDR3 extends over 18 amino acids. Germline CDR1 SQVTM, CDR2 ANQGSEA. V lost 5 bases, J lost 3 bases, and 18 bases stayed unmatched. The chain's CDR3 is CSVSGTGARGYRDTEAFF. For the CDR3, the DNA is TGCAGCGTTTCAGGGACAGGGGCGAGGGGGTATCGTGACACTGAAGCTTTCTTT.

In its sample, this clone was seen many times. V and J are TRBV23-1 and TRBJ2-7, with 9 bases matching TRBD1. TRBV23-1 belongs to the ORF category, with a function that is uncertain. The ends lost 2 bases at V and 5 bases at J; junction bases unmatched: 7. The CDR3 spans 15 residues. The CDR3 DNA sequence: TGCGCCAGCAGTCAAACCGGGACAGGGAACCACGAGCAGTACTTC. Its translation: CASSQTGTGNHEQYF.

This clone was seen repeatedly, ten times or more. The chain employs TRBV6-6 and TRBJ1-5; 7 bases map to TRBD1. This CDR3 region has 15 residues. V gave up 5 bases and J gave up 6 bases; unmatched junction bases: 10. Germline V gene sequence: CDR1 MNHNY, CDR2 SVGAGI (reference sequence). The CDR3 sequence is CASSGQTGHSQPQHF. DNA for the CDR3: TGTGCCAGCAGTGGGCAGACAGGGCATAGTCAGCCCCAGCATTTT.

This clone occurred a few times. This chain uses TRBV6-4 with TRBJ2-1; 8 positions agree with TRBD2. The CDR3 is 15 amino acids. The ends lost 4 bases at V and 4 bases at J; junction bases unmatched: 6. Germline CDR1 reads MRHNA; CDR2 reads SNTAGT. Here the CDR3 reads CASSGREDGYNEQFF. CDR3 nucleotide sequence: TGTGCCAGCAGTGGGCGGGAGGATGGTTACAATGAGCAGTTCTTC.